Included here is one T cell receptor beta chain sequence, with context. Its recognized antigen is unknown. Base qualities are not recorded, but no much larger clone differs from it by a single base. The record originates from a study of T cell repertoires in cytomegalovirus infection (dated by TCRdb to between 2017 and 2020). At the level of the whole study: Donor HLA type was relevant to the analysis, as public TCR beta signatures indicated carriage of CMV infection together with the matching HLA type. Beyond this particular receptor, the publication reports: In both this cohort and an independent cohort of under 450 donors, the cumulative frequency of public TCR beta family members distinguished carriers of CMV infection plus the relevant HLA type. In the ex vivo response, HLA-C-restricted CMV-specific TCR beta clonotypes were dominant, and in two of eight donors the single most frequent clonotype came from this HLA-C-restricted group.

Taken from the germline V gene, the CDR1 and CDR2 loops are MDHEN and SYDVKM. V trim: 6 bases; J trim: 10 bases; unmatched bases: 7. The CDR3 numbers 14 residues from cysteine through phenylalanine. The read is trimmed to its CDR3 DNA, 42 bases read in frame from base 1. Instrument used: Illumina HiSeq 1500. The public reads were reanalyzed by TCRdb: fastp trimming at Q25, MiXCR alignment, in-frame beta chains only. Every CDR3 protein is listed once, alongside the most common genes and DNA of its rows. The sample table shows around 330,000 distinct CDR3 sequences, and under 20% are seen once. The ten largest clones add up to 9.5% to 15% of the sample.

This clonotype originated in a human donor in good health (CMV status not recorded). Some clones in this sample may be carry-over from other donors' samples. Rearrangement joined TRBV28 to TRBJ1-6, with 9 middle bases fitting TRBD1. Input material: PBMCs. In nucleotide form, the sequence is TGTGCCAGCAGCCTGGGACAGGGACGGTCACCCCTCCACTTT. Its amino acids are CASSLGQGRSPLHF.